Sequencing of this TCR beta chain was carried out in a study of T-cell memory formation after mild COVID-19. Each CDR3 protein is one row after TCRdb ran MiXCR on the 5' RACE reads. The table lists around 210,000 distinct CDR3 sequences, over 9.5% of them singletons. Study-level results: Confirmation of SARS-CoV-2 specificity was lacking for second-wave clones peaking day 37.

CDR1 is SGHTA, CDR2 FQGTGA, per germline. The CDR3 length is 16 residues. With V trimmed by 7 bases and J by 3 bases, 13 bases remained unmatched. Turning to this clonotype: Its antigen remains unknown.

The sequenced sample consisted of PBMCs or a T cell subset sorted from them (not recorded which). This chain uses TRBV7-3 with TRBJ1-2, with 8 bases aligning to TRBD1. The sequence derives from a man in his late teens or twenties who had mild COVID-19 (a few samples of this study predate the infection). Cell type and time point are not known. The CDR3 coding sequence is TGTGCCAGCACCGCGTCAGGGGGCGGGACACACTATGGCTACACCTTC. Translating it yields CASTASGGGTHYGYTF.